These T cell receptor beta chains were read from a single sample in a study of T cells after posttransplantation cyclophosphamide. The table came from immunoSEQ multiplex PCR; TCRdb's copy has only in-frame clones and leaves some out. The repertoire holds 5,500 to 8,000 clones, more than 80% seen once, with 3.5% to 5.5% in the top ten. Source: CD8+ T cells sorted from blood, taken after allogeneic stem cell transplant with posttransplant cyclophosphamide. Every receptor here comes from a male patient aged 55 to 69 who received an allogeneic stem cell transplant from a related donor and was CMV-positive. Part of the T cell pool may stem from the graft donor. Both conserved end residues are part of each CDR3. A row's size may be missing; if present it is once, few, many or a size class.

J gene | clone size | V gene | CDR3 protein
TRBJ2-7 | . | TRBV7-9 | CASSLLTGSKQGRSYEQYF
TRBJ2-5 | . | TRBV4-2 | CASSQDGTSGGAETQYF
TRBJ1-2 | . | TRBV4-2 | CASSQDVEGSGHGYTF
TRBJ2-7 | once | TRBV19 | CASSLGTLAGYEQYF
TRBJ2-7 | . | TRBV5-4 | CASSQGTRAGYEQYF
TRBJ2-2 | . | TRBV7-3 | CASSLRAGELFF
TRBJ2-7 | . | TRBV28 | CASSSRPGQGSPHEQYF
TRBJ2-1 | . | TRBV19 | CASSRGGNNEQFF
TRBJ2-5 | . | TRBV9 | CASKREETQYF
TRBJ2-1 | . | TRBV5-4 | CASSLSGGYNEQFF
TRBJ2-7 | few | TRBV28 | CASTFGDRVRNEQYF
TRBJ2-3 | . | TRBV7-3 | CASSLTSGGHTDTQYF
TRBJ1-3 | . | TRBV4-3 | CASSQGGGSGNTIYF
TRBJ2-2 | . | TRBV6-5 | CASRYQGRTITGELFF
TRBJ1-1 | . | TRBV13 | CASRRAMNTEAFF
TRBJ1-1 | . | TRBV27 | CASSRPRGAVTEAFF
TRBJ2-7 | . | TRBV9 | CASSVGSGGDYEQYF
TRBJ2-7 | . | TRBV14 | CASSLRGTSYEQYF
TRBJ1-1 | . | TRBV7-2 | CASSPGVGTEAFF
TRBJ1-1 | . | TRBV7-9 | CASSFGLNTEAFF
TRBJ2-1 | . | TRBV7-8 | CASSLATLAGGNNEQFF
TRBJ1-2 | . | TRBV5-4 | CASSLAGNNGYTF
TRBJ1-1 | . | TRBV5-4 | CASSPGWNTEAFF
TRBJ1-2 | . | TRBV19 | CASDRGPGYTF
TRBJ2-5 | . | TRBV9 | CASSPGQQETQYF
TRBJ1-2 | . | TRBV19 | CAINDGGDGYTF
TRBJ1-3 | . | TRBV13 | CASSVGLDSGNTIYF
TRBJ2-7 | . | TRBV7-2 | CASSPSGTSGDEQYF
TRBJ1-1 | . | TRBV28 | CASSAPRDRDTEAFF
TRBJ2-1 | . | TRBV19 | CASSIIYLQGAHNEQFF
TRBJ1-1 | once | TRBV2 | CASSPGTGGSAFF
TRBJ1-3 | . | TRBV11-1 | CASSSPRTGGNTIYF
TRBJ2-1 | . | TRBV4-2 | CASSPTGENEQFF
TRBJ1-4 | . | TRBV5-1 | CASSLFTGQEKLFF
TRBJ2-7 | . | TRBV6-5 | CANQGLHEQYF
TRBJ2-3 | . | TRBV5-8 | CASQLFTGAPNTQYF
TRBJ2-7 | . | TRBV11-1 | CASSSLQGPTTYEQYF
TRBJ2-6 | . | TRBV7-7 | CASSAAGANVLTF
TRBJ2-1 | . | TRBV5-1 | CASSWASGINEQFF
TRBJ2-7 | . | TRBV7-9 | CASRPAPSTRGTYEQYF
TRBJ2-7 | . | TRBV4-2 | CASSQGQTTSYEQYF
TRBJ1-1 | . | TRBV19 | CASSMGDRENTEAFF
TRBJ2-5 | . | TRBV6-5 | CASSYNARETQYF